This T cell receptor (beta chain) was recorded in a study of blood T cell repertoires in COVID-19. Study information: The United States, Italy and Spain supplied acute and convalescent COVID-19 samples.

This CDR3 spans 14 amino acids. Germline CDR1 is WSHSY and CDR2 is SAAADI. V lost 4 bases, J lost 5 bases, and 12 bases lay in between. As processed by the authors: Nucleated cell counts were estimated from reference gene primer amplification. The data were produced by immunoSEQ multiplex PCR, yet TCRdb's version contains in-frame clones alone and is incomplete. D and trimming were read from the DNA, whereas the V and J calls and clone size are those reported in that table. This table holds 30,000 to 40,000 clones, roughly 86% found once. The sample taken for sequencing was peripheral blood. The rearrangement links TRBV10-2 to TRBJ1-5; tentatively, D is TRBD1 (5 bases). This receptor was taken from a man older than 75 with active or convalescent COVID-19. The CDR3 sequence: CASSAGGGYQPQHF. The DNA for the CDR3 is TGCGCCAGCAGTGCCGGGGGGGGGTATCAGCCCCAGCATTTT.